These T cell receptor beta chains were read from a single sample in a study of T cells in Graves' hyperthyroidism and ophthalmopathy. TCRdb ran MiXCR on the multiplex PCR reads and lists one entry per CDR3 protein. This table holds 450,000 to 550,000 distinct CDR3 sequences, 24% found once. The specimen sequenced was blood. These receptors were collected from a woman aged 25 to 39 with Graves' ophthalmopathy. The CDR3 runs from the conserved cysteine through the conserved F or W.

CDR3aa: CASSLGAGGAQGQPQHF; len: 17; v_gene: TRBV11-1; j_gene: TRBJ1-5
CDR3aa: CSVTRPGQVSYEQYF; len: 15; v_gene: TRBV29-1; j_gene: TRBJ2-7
CDR3aa: CATSREWRETQYF; len: 13; v_gene: TRBV15; j_gene: TRBJ2-5
CDR3aa: CAWERQEREAFF; len: 12; v_gene: TRBV30; j_gene: TRBJ1-1
CDR3aa: CASNRAGTKTGANVLTF; len: 17; v_gene: TRBV5-1; j_gene: TRBJ2-6
CDR3aa: CASRQTGTETQYF; len: 13; v_gene: TRBV6-1; j_gene: TRBJ2-5
CDR3aa: CATLRDYGYTF; len: 11; v_gene: TRBV6-4; j_gene: TRBJ1-2
CDR3aa: CSASVGAFGYGYTF; len: 14; v_gene: TRBV20-1; j_gene: TRBJ1-2
CDR3aa: CASSYASWGNYGYTF; len: 15; v_gene: TRBV6-2/TRBV6-3; j_gene: TRBJ1-2
CDR3aa: CSVEVGVDHGVLVYEQYF; len: 18; v_gene: TRBV29-1; j_gene: TRBJ2-7
CDR3aa: CASSPDRGDGYTF; len: 13; v_gene: TRBV18; j_gene: TRBJ1-2
CDR3aa: CAGSYSRGLRETQYF; len: 15; v_gene: TRBV6-5; j_gene: TRBJ2-5
CDR3aa: CASSPFRGLTEAFF; len: 14; v_gene: TRBV11-2; j_gene: TRBJ1-1
CDR3aa: CATSRSRGQRETQYF; len: 15; v_gene: TRBV15; j_gene: TRBJ2-5
CDR3aa: CASSEAWEQYF; len: 11; v_gene: TRBV6-1; j_gene: TRBJ2-7
CDR3aa: CASSLGGGLAYEQYF; len: 15; v_gene: TRBV12-3/TRBV12-4; j_gene: TRBJ2-7
CDR3aa: CASKIGQGEYETQYF; len: 15; v_gene: TRBV6-2/TRBV6-3; j_gene: TRBJ2-5
CDR3aa: CASSPLGASQYF; len: 12; v_gene: TRBV7-2; j_gene: TRBJ2-7